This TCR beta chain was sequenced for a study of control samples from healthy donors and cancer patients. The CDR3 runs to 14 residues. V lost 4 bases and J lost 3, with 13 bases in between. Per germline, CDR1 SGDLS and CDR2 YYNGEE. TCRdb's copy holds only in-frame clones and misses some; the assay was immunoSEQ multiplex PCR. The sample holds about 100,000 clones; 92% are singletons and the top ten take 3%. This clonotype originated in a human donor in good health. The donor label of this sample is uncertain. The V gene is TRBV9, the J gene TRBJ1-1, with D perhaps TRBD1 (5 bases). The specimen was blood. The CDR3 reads CASSRTVGDTEAFF. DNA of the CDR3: TGTGCCAGCAGCCGAACCGTGGGGGACACTGAAGCTTTCTTT.